This T cell receptor (beta chain) came from a study of molecular identifiers for immune sequencing clone quantification. The CDR3 is made up of 15 amino acids. Germline trimming cut 5 bases from V and 4 bases from J; bases unmatched to any gene: 7. Germline CDR1 is SGHVS and CDR2 is FNYEAQ. Study findings and constraints: Whereas naive cells kept under 1% of molecules in clones above 20 RNA copies, such clones held over 97% in effectors.

This clonotype has ten or more counts. Its cognate antigen is unknown. TCRdb passed the PCR reads through MiXCR, listing each CDR3 protein once. The data show about 67,000 distinct CDR3 sequences, with less than 20% seen just once and 1.5% held by the top ten. The TCR was taken from a human donor in good health. Some libraries in this study had Jurkat cell RNA spiked in. The genes are TRBV7-6 and TRBJ2-2, with 7 bases identical to TRBD2. The sequenced sample was naive CD8+ T cells from blood, with Jurkat cell RNA spiked in. The subset denotes: FACS-sorted CD8+CD4-CCR7+CD45RA+ naive T cells. CDR3 in DNA: TGTGCCAGCAGCCCAGCGGGACGGTCCACCGGGGAGCTGTTTTTT. Translation: CASSPAGRSTGELFF. Full variable domain (remainder filled in from reference TRBV7-6 and TRBJ2-2): GAGVSQSPRYKVTKRGQDVALRCDPISGHVSLYWYRQALGQGPEFLTYFNYEAQQDKSGLPNDRFSAERPEGSISTLTIQRTEQRDSAMYRCASSPAGRSTGELFFGEGSRLTVL.